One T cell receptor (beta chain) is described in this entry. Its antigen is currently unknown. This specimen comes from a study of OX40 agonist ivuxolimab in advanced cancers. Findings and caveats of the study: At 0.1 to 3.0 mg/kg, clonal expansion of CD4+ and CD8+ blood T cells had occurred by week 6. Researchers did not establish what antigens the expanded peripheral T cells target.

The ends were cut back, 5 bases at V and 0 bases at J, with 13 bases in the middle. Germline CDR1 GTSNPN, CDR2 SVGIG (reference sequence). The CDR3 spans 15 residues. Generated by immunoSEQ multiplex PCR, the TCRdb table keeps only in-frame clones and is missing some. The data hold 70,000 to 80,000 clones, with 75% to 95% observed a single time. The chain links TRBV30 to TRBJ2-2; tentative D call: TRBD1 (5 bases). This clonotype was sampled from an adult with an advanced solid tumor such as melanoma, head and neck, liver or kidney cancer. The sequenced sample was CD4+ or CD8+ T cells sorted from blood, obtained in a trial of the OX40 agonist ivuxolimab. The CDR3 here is CAWEGDPSNTGELFF. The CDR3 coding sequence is TGTGCCTGGGAAGGGGATCCGTCGAACACCGGGGAGCTGTTTTTT.